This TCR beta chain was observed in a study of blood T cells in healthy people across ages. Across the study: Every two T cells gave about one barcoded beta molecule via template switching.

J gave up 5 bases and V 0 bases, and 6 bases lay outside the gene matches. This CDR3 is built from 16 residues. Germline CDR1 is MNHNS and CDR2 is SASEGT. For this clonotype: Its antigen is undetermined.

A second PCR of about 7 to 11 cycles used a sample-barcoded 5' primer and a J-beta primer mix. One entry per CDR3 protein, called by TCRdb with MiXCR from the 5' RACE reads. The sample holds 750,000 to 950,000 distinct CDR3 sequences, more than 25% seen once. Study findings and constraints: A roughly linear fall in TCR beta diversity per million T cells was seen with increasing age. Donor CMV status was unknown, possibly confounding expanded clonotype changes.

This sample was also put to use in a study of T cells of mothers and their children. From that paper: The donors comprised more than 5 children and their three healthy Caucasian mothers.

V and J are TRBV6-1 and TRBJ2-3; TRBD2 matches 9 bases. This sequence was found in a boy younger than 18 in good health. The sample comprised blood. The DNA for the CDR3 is TGTGCCAGCAGTGAAGCAGCGGGGGGTGGGAGAGATACGCAGTATTTT. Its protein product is CASSEAAGGGRDTQYF.